This T cell receptor beta chain was obtained from a study of T-cell memory formation after mild COVID-19. Overall study findings and caveats: Largely, contracting CD4+ clones fell within CM and EM, and contracting CD8+ clones within EMRA. Clones from the second wave (peaking day 37) had unconfirmed SARS-CoV-2 specificity.

As to this clonotype: As yet, its antigen is unknown.

Constant-segment primers and 5'RACE yielded cDNA libraries for TCR alpha and TCR beta, each carrying sample barcodes and UMIs. In TCRdb, the 5' RACE reads were re-called with MiXCR into one record per CDR3 protein. The sample records roughly 580,000 distinct CDR3 sequences, 18% being singletons. This CDR3 contains 16 residues. V gave up 5 bases and J gave up 1 base, with 17 bases separating them. Germline assignment: CDR1 SGHRS and CDR2 YFSETQ. This clonotype originated in an adult woman who had mild COVID-19 (a few samples of this study predate the infection). Cell type and time point are not known. The rearrangement uses TRBV5-1 and TRBJ2-3, with D perhaps given as TRBD1 or TRBD2 (5 bases each). What was sequenced was PBMCs or a T cell subset sorted from them (not recorded which). The CDR3 sequence: CASRETGTSGTDTQYF. CDR3 nucleotides: TGCGCCAGCAGGGAGACGGGGACGTCTGGCACAGATACGCAGTATTTT. Full variable domain (remainder filled in from reference TRBV5-1 and TRBJ2-3): KAGVTQTPRYLIKTRGQQVTLSCSPISGHRSVSWYQQTPGQGLQFLFEYFSETQRNKGNFPGRFSGRQFSNSRSEMNVSTLELGDSALYLCASRETGTSGTDTQYFGPGTRLTVL.